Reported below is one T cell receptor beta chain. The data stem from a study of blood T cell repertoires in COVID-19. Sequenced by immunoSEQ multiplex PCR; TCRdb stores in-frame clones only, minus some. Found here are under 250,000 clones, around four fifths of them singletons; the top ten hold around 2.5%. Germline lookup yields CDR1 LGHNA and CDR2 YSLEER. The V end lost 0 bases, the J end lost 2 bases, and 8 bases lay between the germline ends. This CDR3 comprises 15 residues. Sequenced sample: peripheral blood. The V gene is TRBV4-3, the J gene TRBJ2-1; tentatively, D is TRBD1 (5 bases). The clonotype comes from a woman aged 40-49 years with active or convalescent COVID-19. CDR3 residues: CASSQEKGTYNEQFF. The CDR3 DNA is TGCGCCAGCAGCCAAGAAAAGGGGACCTACAATGAGCAGTTCTTC.